The entry below gives a single T cell receptor (beta chain) sequence along with its context. The antigen remains undetermined. The authors ran a second PCR of 7 to 11 cycles using a sample-barcoded 5' primer and a J-beta primer mix. A tag from a template-switch adaptor with 12 random nucleotides marked each cDNA molecule. TCRdb reprocessed the 5' RACE reads with MiXCR, giving one entry per CDR3 protein. The sample carries roughly 680,000 distinct CDR3 sequences, approximately 21% recorded once. This CDR3 has 18 residues. With 3 bases clipped from V and 0 bases from J, the junction kept 10 bases outside the gene matches. Per the germline V gene, CDR1 is MDHEN and CDR2 is SYDVKM. With each sample, at least 5 micrograms of total RNA were extracted. The sample comes from a study of blood T cells in healthy people across ages. Study conclusions and caveats: More naive CD4+ cells and higher diversity were found in long-lived than in aged donors.

The sample consisted of blood. V and J are TRBV28 and TRBJ2-2, with TRBD1 identical over 7 bases. This clonotype was obtained from a man between 65 and 85 years old in good health. Here the CDR3 DNA reads TGTGCCAGCAGTTTTCCTAAAGGGGGCTACGCGAACACCGGGGAGCTGTTTTTT. This codes for CASSFPKGGYANTGELFF.